This TCR beta chain was profiled in a study of blood T cells in healthy people across ages. Combining a sample-barcoded 5' primer with a J-beta primer mix, a second PCR ran for roughly 7 to 11 cycles. TCRdb reprocessed the 5' RACE reads with MiXCR, giving one entry per CDR3 protein. The sample consists of roughly 1.7 million distinct CDR3 sequences, roughly 32% of them appearing once. The CDR3 is 15 amino acids. V dropped 6 bases and J dropped 5; count of bases not matched to a gene: 6. Germline V gene data show CDR1 as SGHTA and CDR2 as FQGTGA. Aged roughly 6 to 90, donors were systemically healthy Caucasians from Russia. Each donor supplied around 9.9 milliliters of peripheral blood. Study-wide points: TCR beta diversity per million T cells fell roughly linearly with age.

Comment on this clonotype: Its antigen remains unidentified.

The TCR comes from a woman between 25 and 40 years old in good health. Sequenced material: blood. The gene calls are TRBV7-3 and TRBJ2-7; 14 bases line up with TRBD2. Here the CDR3 reads CASRVGTSGSDEQYF. The CDR3 DNA reads TGTGCCAGCAGGGTCGGGACTAGCGGGAGTGACGAGCAGTACTTC.